A selection of T cell receptor beta chains follows, all from one sample in a study of cytomegalovirus exposure and HLA in healthy donors. TCRdb's table, derived via immunoSEQ multiplex PCR, lists solely in-frame clones and lacks some. This sample has roughly 260,000 clones, with around 87% found just once. The sequenced sample consisted of PBMCs. These receptors came from a man between 18 and 35 years old in good health and CMV-seronegative. The CDR3 runs from the conserved cysteine through the conserved F or W. The order of the fields is J gene, V gene, clone size, D gene, CDR3 DNA, CDR3 protein. D genes are given only for firm matches. A row's size may be missing; if present it is once, few, many or a size class.

TRBJ2-7 TRBV19 NA NA TGTGCCAGTAGTATAGAAGTGGGCAGTTACGAGCAGTACTTC CASSIEVGSYEQYF
TRBJ1-3 TRBV10-1 few NA TGCGCCAGCAGCCCGACGGGGTTCTCTGGAAACACCATATATTTT CASSPTGFSGNTIYF
TRBJ1-4 TRBV7-9 few NA TGTGCCAGCAGCTTAGTTTTCCGAGGAGGTGAAAAACTGTTTTTT CASSLVFRGGEKLFF
TRBJ2-5 TRBV18 NA NA TGTGCCAGCTCACCACCGACAGAGCCGGCGGCCCAGTACTTC CASSPPTEPAAQYF
TRBJ2-1 TRBV27 NA TRBD1 TGTGCCAGCAGTTTATTTGGGGACAGCTCCTACAATGAGCAGTTCTTC CASSLFGDSSYNEQFF
TRBJ2-5 TRBV20-1 NA NA TGCAGTGCTAGTAGAGAAGAGACCCAGTACTTC CSASREETQYF
TRBJ1-2 TRBV19 once NA TGTGCCAGTAGTCACCGGGGTGGCGGCTACACCTTC CASSHRGGGYTF
TRBJ2-3 TRBV5-4 NA TRBD2 TGTGCCAGCAGCCCTGGGACTAGTCGGAGCACAGATACGCAGTATTTT CASSPGTSRSTDTQYF
TRBJ2-7 TRBV2 NA TRBD1 TGTGCCAGCAGTAGGACAGGACCGTACGAGCAGTACTTC CASSRTGPYEQYF
TRBJ2-5 TRBV11-3 NA NA TGTGCCAGCAGTTCTAGGTCTCAAGAGACCCAGTACTTC CASSSRSQETQYF
TRBJ2-5 TRBV7-9 NA TRBD1 TGTGCCAGCAGCTTAGGGAAATCAGCCGGGACAGACGAGACCCAGTACTTC CASSLGKSAGTDETQYF
TRBJ1-3 TRBV27 few NA TGTGCCAGCAGTTTAGGAGGGCATGGAAACACCATATATTTT CASSLGGHGNTIYF
TRBJ2-1 TRBV29-1 NA TRBD2 TGCAGCGTTGCCGGACTAGCGGGAGCCTACAATGAGCAGTTCTTC CSVAGLAGAYNEQFF
TRBJ1-6 TRBV6-5 once NA TGTGCCGCGGGTGCCTCGGAGAATTCACCCCTCCACTTT CAAGASENSPLHF
TRBJ2-5 TRBV28 NA TRBD1 TGTGCCAGCAGTTCCGGGACAGAAGAGACCCAGTACTTC CASSSGTEETQYF
TRBJ1-6 TRBV4-1 few NA TGCGCCAGCAGCCAAGCACAGATAAATTCACCCCTCCACTTT CASSQAQINSPLHF
TRBJ2-3 TRBV11-2 NA NA TGTGCCAGCAGCTTAGCTAGCGTCTGGGATACGCAGTATTTT CASSLASVWDTQYF
TRBJ2-2 TRBV27 NA NA TGTGCCAGCACCACTAGCGGACAGGTGAACACCGGGGAGCTGTTTTTT CASTTSGQVNTGELFF
TRBJ2-7 TRBV4-3 NA TRBD2 TGCGCCAGCAGCCACGCCGCCGTTGCGGGAGGGAGCTCCTACGAGCAGTACTTC CASSHAAVAGGSSYEQYF
TRBJ2-5 TRBV28 NA NA TGTGCCAGCACCATTAACTTCGGACTGGCCGGGACCCAGTACTTC CASTINFGLAGTQYF